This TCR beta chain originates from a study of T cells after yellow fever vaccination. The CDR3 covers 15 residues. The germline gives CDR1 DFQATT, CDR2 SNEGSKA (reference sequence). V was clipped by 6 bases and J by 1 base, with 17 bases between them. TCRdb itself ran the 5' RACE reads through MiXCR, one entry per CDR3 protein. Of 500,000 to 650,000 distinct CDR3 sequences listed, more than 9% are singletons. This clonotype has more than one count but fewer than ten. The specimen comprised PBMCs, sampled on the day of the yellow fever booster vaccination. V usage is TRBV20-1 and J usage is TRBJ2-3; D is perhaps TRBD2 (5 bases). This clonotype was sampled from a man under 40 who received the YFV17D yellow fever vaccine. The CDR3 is CSATPTAGRTDTQYF. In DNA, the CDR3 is TGCAGTGCAACCCCGACGGCGGGCCGCACAGATACGCAGTATTTT.